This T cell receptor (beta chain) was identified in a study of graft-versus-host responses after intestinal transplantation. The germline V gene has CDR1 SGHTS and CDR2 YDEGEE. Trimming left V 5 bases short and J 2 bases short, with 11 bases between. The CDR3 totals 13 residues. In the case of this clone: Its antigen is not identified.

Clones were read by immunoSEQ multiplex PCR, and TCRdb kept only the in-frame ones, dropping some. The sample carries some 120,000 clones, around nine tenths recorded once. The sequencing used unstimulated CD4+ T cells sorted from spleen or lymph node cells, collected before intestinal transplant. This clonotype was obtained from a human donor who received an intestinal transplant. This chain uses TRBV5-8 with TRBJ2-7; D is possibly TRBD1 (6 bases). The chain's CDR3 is CASSHRVTYEQYF. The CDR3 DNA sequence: TGTGCCAGCAGTCACAGGGTCACCTACGAGCAGTACTTC.